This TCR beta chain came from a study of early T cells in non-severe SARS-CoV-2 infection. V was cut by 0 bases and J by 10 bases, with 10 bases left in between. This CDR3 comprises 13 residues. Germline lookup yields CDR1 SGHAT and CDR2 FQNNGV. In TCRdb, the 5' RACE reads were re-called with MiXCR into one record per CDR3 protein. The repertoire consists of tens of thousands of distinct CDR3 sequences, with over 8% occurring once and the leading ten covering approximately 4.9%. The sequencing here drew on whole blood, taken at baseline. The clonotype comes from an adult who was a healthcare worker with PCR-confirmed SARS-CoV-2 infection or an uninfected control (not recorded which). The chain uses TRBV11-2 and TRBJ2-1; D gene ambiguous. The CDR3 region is CASSLDPRAEQFF. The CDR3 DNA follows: TGTGCCAGCAGCTTAGATCCCCGAGCCGAGCAGTTCTTC.